A selection of T cell receptor beta chains follows, all from one sample in a study of human T cells and chemical hapten exposure. TCRdb redid the calling of the RACE reads with MiXCR, one entry per CDR3 protein. The data show about 140,000 distinct CDR3 sequences, 10% to 15% seen once. The sequenced sample was whole blood, obtained in connection with sensitization to the hapten diphenylcyclopropenone (DPC). All receptors come from a woman aged 45-65 years with alopecia areata. Some clones in this sample may be carry-over from other donors' samples. Each CDR3 is given with its conserved first and last residue. D genes are given only for firm matches. Expanded clones get a size class; other rows say once, few or many, or leave the size out.

j_call: TRBJ2-4; clone_size: few; v_call: TRBV12-3/TRBV12-4; d_call: TRBD2; cdr3_nt: TGTGCCAGCAGTTTGGCTAGCGGGATGGAAAACATTCAGTACTTC; cdr3_aa: CASSLASGMENIQYF
j_call: TRBJ2-7; clone_size: few; v_call: TRBV3-1; d_call: -; cdr3_nt: TGTGCCAGCAGCCAACCTACGTTGAAGGTGCAGTACTTC; cdr3_aa: CASSQPTLKVQYF
j_call: TRBJ1-4; clone_size: -; v_call: TRBV20-1; d_call: TRBD1; cdr3_nt: TGCAGTGCTAGTTGGGACAGACATCGGGAAAAACTGTTTTTT; cdr3_aa: CSASWDRHREKLFF
j_call: TRBJ2-3; clone_size: -; v_call: TRBV7-2; d_call: -; cdr3_nt: TGTGCCAGCAGCTTAGGGGTACAGGCGGGGACAGATACGCAGTATTTT; cdr3_aa: CASSLGVQAGTDTQYF
j_call: TRBJ1-6; clone_size: many; v_call: TRBV15; d_call: -; cdr3_nt: TGTGCCACCAGCAGAGATCCGGCAGATAATTCACCCCTCCACTTT; cdr3_aa: CATSRDPADNSPLHF
j_call: TRBJ2-7; clone_size: few; v_call: TRBV24-1; d_call: -; cdr3_nt: TGTGCCACCAGTGATTTGAAGGGAGAGCAGTACTTC; cdr3_aa: CATSDLKGEQYF
j_call: TRBJ2-3; clone_size: few; v_call: TRBV13; d_call: TRBD2; cdr3_nt: TGTGCCAGCAGCTCATGGACTAGCCGAGATACGCAGTATTTT; cdr3_aa: CASSSWTSRDTQYF
j_call: TRBJ2-7; clone_size: -; v_call: TRBV7-2; d_call: -; cdr3_nt: TGTGCCAGCAGCTTAGTGTATACGGACGAGCAGTACTTC; cdr3_aa: CASSLVYTDEQYF
j_call: TRBJ1-6; clone_size: many; v_call: TRBV20-1; d_call: -; cdr3_nt: TGCAGTGCTAGCCCGGGGCATTCACCCCTCCACTTT; cdr3_aa: CSASPGHSPLHF
j_call: TRBJ2-5; clone_size: -; v_call: TRBV7-8; d_call: TRBD1; cdr3_nt: TGTGCCAGCAGCCTAAGACAGGGGGCGAGGGAGACCCAGTACTTC; cdr3_aa: CASSLRQGARETQYF
j_call: TRBJ1-1; clone_size: few; v_call: TRBV14; d_call: -; cdr3_nt: TGTGCCAGCAGTCCGGGCGCTGAAGCTTTCTTT; cdr3_aa: CASSPGAEAFF
j_call: TRBJ2-3; clone_size: -; v_call: TRBV20-1; d_call: -; cdr3_nt: TGCAGTGCTACGGGTAGCACAGATACGCAGTATTTT; cdr3_aa: CSATGSTDTQYF
j_call: TRBJ2-7; clone_size: few; v_call: TRBV12-3/TRBV12-4; d_call: -; cdr3_nt: TGTGCCAGCAGTTTAAACGGTTACGAGCAGTACTTC; cdr3_aa: CASSLNGYEQYF
j_call: TRBJ1-1; clone_size: many; v_call: TRBV7-3; d_call: -; cdr3_nt: TGTGCCAGCAGCTCGGTTCTAGGGGGTGAAGCTTTCTTT; cdr3_aa: CASSSVLGGEAFF
j_call: TRBJ2-1; clone_size: few; v_call: TRBV30; d_call: -; cdr3_nt: TGTGCCTGGAGTGTATTGGATGAGCAGTTCTTC; cdr3_aa: CAWSVLDEQFF
j_call: TRBJ1-1; clone_size: -; v_call: TRBV18; d_call: TRBD1; cdr3_nt: TGTGCCAGCTCCCCTGACAGGGCTGAAGCTTTCTTT; cdr3_aa: CASSPDRAEAFF
j_call: TRBJ2-1; clone_size: few; v_call: TRBV20-1; d_call: TRBD2; cdr3_nt: TGCAGTGCTAGTAATGCGGGAGGGTACAATGAGCAGTTCTTC; cdr3_aa: CSASNAGGYNEQFF
j_call: TRBJ2-1; clone_size: many; v_call: TRBV7-9; d_call: -; cdr3_nt: TGTGCCAGCAGCTTACCAGCGGATTTTTACAATGAGCAGTTCTTC; cdr3_aa: CASSLPADFYNEQFF
j_call: TRBJ1-3; clone_size: many; v_call: TRBV14; d_call: -; cdr3_nt: TGTGCCAGCAGCCAAGATCGGATCTCTGGAAACACCATATATTTT; cdr3_aa: CASSQDRISGNTIYF
j_call: TRBJ1-5; clone_size: -; v_call: TRBV29-1; d_call: -; cdr3_nt: TGCAGCGTTGGGGCAGCCGCCGATCAGCCCCAGCATTTT; cdr3_aa: CSVGAAADQPQHF
j_call: TRBJ2-1; clone_size: -; v_call: TRBV6-4; d_call: TRBD1; cdr3_nt: TGTGCCAGCAGTGGGGGACAGGGGATCGATGAGCAGTTCTTC; cdr3_aa: CASSGGQGIDEQFF
j_call: TRBJ2-5; clone_size: few; v_call: TRBV6-2/TRBV6-3; d_call: -; cdr3_nt: TGTGCCAGCAGTTCTGGTGTTGCGGTATACCAAGAGACCCAGTACTTC; cdr3_aa: CASSSGVAVYQETQYF
j_call: TRBJ2-7; clone_size: -; v_call: TRBV7-9; d_call: -; cdr3_nt: TGTGCCAGCAGCCAAGGGGGGCTCGGGACGAGCTACGAGCAGTACTTC; cdr3_aa: CASSQGGLGTSYEQYF
j_call: TRBJ2-3; clone_size: many; v_call: TRBV11-3; d_call: -; cdr3_nt: TGTGCCAGCAGCTTAGGAGAGGTGGATACGCAGTATTTT; cdr3_aa: CASSLGEVDTQYF
j_call: TRBJ2-1; clone_size: few; v_call: TRBV30; d_call: TRBD2; cdr3_nt: TGTGCCTGGAGTTTCAGTAGGACTAGCGGGGCCCAGTTCTTC; cdr3_aa: CAWSFSRTSGAQFF
j_call: TRBJ1-3; clone_size: -; v_call: TRBV30; d_call: -; cdr3_nt: TGTGCCTGGAGTGTGGGGTTTTGGAACACCATATATTTT; cdr3_aa: CAWSVGFWNTIYF
j_call: TRBJ2-7; clone_size: few; v_call: TRBV5-4; d_call: -; cdr3_nt: TGTGCCAGCAGCTTGGTGGGAGGCTCCCTGGGGGTGCAGTACTTC; cdr3_aa: CASSLVGGSLGVQYF
j_call: TRBJ2-1; clone_size: few; v_call: TRBV4-3; d_call: TRBD2; cdr3_nt: TGCGCCAGCAGCCCACGACTAGCTTCCTACAATGAGCAGTTCTTC; cdr3_aa: CASSPRLASYNEQFF
j_call: TRBJ2-5; clone_size: -; v_call: TRBV29-1; d_call: TRBD1; cdr3_nt: TGCAGCGCTGACAGGGGCTGGAAGACCCAGTACTTC; cdr3_aa: CSADRGWKTQYF
j_call: TRBJ1-2; clone_size: -; v_call: TRBV20-1; d_call: -; cdr3_nt: TGCAGTGCTCAGGACCAGGGGACCTATGGCTACACCTTC; cdr3_aa: CSAQDQGTYGYTF
j_call: TRBJ1-2; clone_size: few; v_call: TRBV5-4; d_call: -; cdr3_nt: TGTGCCAGCACCAGCGGGGGAGGCTATGGCTACACCTTC; cdr3_aa: CASTSGGGYGYTF
j_call: TRBJ1-1; clone_size: few; v_call: TRBV6-2/TRBV6-3; d_call: -; cdr3_nt: TGTGCCACCACCCCCCGCGGGAACACTGAAGCTTTCTTT; cdr3_aa: CATTPRGNTEAFF
j_call: TRBJ1-5; clone_size: few; v_call: TRBV9; d_call: -; cdr3_nt: TGTGCCAGCAGCGTAGATGCAGGGGACGGTCAGCCCCAGCATTTT; cdr3_aa: CASSVDAGDGQPQHF
j_call: TRBJ2-1; clone_size: -; v_call: TRBV10-2; d_call: -; cdr3_nt: TGCGCCATCGCCAAGAGCAATGAGCAGTTCTTC; cdr3_aa: CAIAKSNEQFF
j_call: TRBJ2-2; clone_size: -; v_call: TRBV7-3; d_call: -; cdr3_nt: TGTGCCAGCAGCACTGTTCCCCAGGAGCTGTTTTTT; cdr3_aa: CASSTVPQELFF
j_call: TRBJ1-5; clone_size: few; v_call: TRBV5-1; d_call: -; cdr3_nt: TGCGCCAGCAGCTTTTCCCCCACTCAGCCCCAGCATTTT; cdr3_aa: CASSFSPTQPQHF
j_call: TRBJ1-1; clone_size: -; v_call: TRBV7-9; d_call: TRBD1; cdr3_nt: TGTGCCAGCACCCAAGACAGGGGAAACACTGAAGCTTTCTTT; cdr3_aa: CASTQDRGNTEAFF
j_call: TRBJ2-1; clone_size: -; v_call: TRBV20-1; d_call: TRBD2; cdr3_nt: TGCAGTGCTAGGGACCCGGGACTAGCAGTAGGGCAGTTCTTC; cdr3_aa: CSARDPGLAVGQFF
j_call: TRBJ2-2; clone_size: many; v_call: TRBV20-1; d_call: -; cdr3_nt: TGCAGTGCTAGGGGACGTGGGAACACCGGGGAGCTGTTTTTT; cdr3_aa: CSARGRGNTGELFF
j_call: TRBJ2-7; clone_size: -; v_call: TRBV11-2; d_call: TRBD1; cdr3_nt: TGTGCCAGCAGCTTACTACTCCCCGGGACAGGGAACGAGCAGTACTTC; cdr3_aa: CASSLLLPGTGNEQYF
j_call: TRBJ2-7; clone_size: -; v_call: TRBV7-9; d_call: -; cdr3_nt: TGTGCCAGCAGCAGGGAGAGGGGGGAGCAGTACTTC; cdr3_aa: CASSRERGEQYF
j_call: TRBJ2-1; clone_size: -; v_call: TRBV7-3; d_call: -; cdr3_nt: TGTGCCAGCAGCCACGGGGGACGCGAGCAGTTCTTC; cdr3_aa: CASSHGGREQFF
j_call: TRBJ2-1; clone_size: many; v_call: TRBV7-3; d_call: TRBD2; cdr3_nt: TGTGCCAGCAGCTTAGGGGTTCTAGCGGGAGTAAATGAGCAGTTCTTC; cdr3_aa: CASSLGVLAGVNEQFF
j_call: TRBJ2-7; clone_size: few; v_call: TRBV5-1; d_call: TRBD2; cdr3_nt: TGCGCCAGCAGCCTGACTAGCGTCTACGAGCAGTACTTC; cdr3_aa: CASSLTSVYEQYF
j_call: TRBJ2-3; clone_size: -; v_call: TRBV4-3; d_call: TRBD2; cdr3_nt: TGCGCCAGCAGCCAAGAGGGACTAGCGTACACAGATACGCAGTATTTT; cdr3_aa: CASSQEGLAYTDTQYF
j_call: TRBJ1-5; clone_size: many; v_call: TRBV20-1; d_call: -; cdr3_nt: TGCAGTGCTTCCTTGGGGGGTACTAGAAATCAGCCCCAGCATTTT; cdr3_aa: CSASLGGTRNQPQHF
j_call: TRBJ2-1; clone_size: few; v_call: TRBV12-3/TRBV12-4; d_call: -; cdr3_nt: TGTGCCAGCAGTATAGGACCCAGCTCCTACAATGAGCAGTTCTTC; cdr3_aa: CASSIGPSSYNEQFF
j_call: TRBJ2-7; clone_size: few; v_call: TRBV4-2; d_call: -; cdr3_nt: TGTGCCAGCAGCCACCCCCCCCAGCGGAGCTCCTACGAGCAGTACTTC; cdr3_aa: CASSHPPQRSSYEQYF
j_call: TRBJ2-4; clone_size: many; v_call: TRBV13; d_call: -; cdr3_nt: TGTGCCAGCACCCCCCCCGGGGGACTAGCCAAAAACATTCAGTACTTC; cdr3_aa: CASTPPGGLAKNIQYF
j_call: TRBJ2-5; clone_size: -; v_call: TRBV20-1; d_call: TRBD2; cdr3_nt: TGCAGTGCTAACACCCTTGGACTAGCGGCGTCGACCCAGTACTTC; cdr3_aa: CSANTLGLAASTQYF
j_call: TRBJ1-1; clone_size: -; v_call: TRBV27; d_call: -; cdr3_nt: TGTGCCAGCAGTTTAAGGACGGAGAACACTGAAGCTTTCTTT; cdr3_aa: CASSLRTENTEAFF
j_call: TRBJ2-3; clone_size: few; v_call: TRBV20-1; d_call: -; cdr3_nt: TGCAGTGCTAGATATTCGAAACCTGGCGCAGATACGCAGTATTTT; cdr3_aa: CSARYSKPGADTQYF
j_call: TRBJ1-4; clone_size: few; v_call: TRBV7-9; d_call: -; cdr3_nt: TGTGCCAGCAGCTCCGGAAGGGGACCGGGTTATGAAAAACTGTTTTTT; cdr3_aa: CASSSGRGPGYEKLFF